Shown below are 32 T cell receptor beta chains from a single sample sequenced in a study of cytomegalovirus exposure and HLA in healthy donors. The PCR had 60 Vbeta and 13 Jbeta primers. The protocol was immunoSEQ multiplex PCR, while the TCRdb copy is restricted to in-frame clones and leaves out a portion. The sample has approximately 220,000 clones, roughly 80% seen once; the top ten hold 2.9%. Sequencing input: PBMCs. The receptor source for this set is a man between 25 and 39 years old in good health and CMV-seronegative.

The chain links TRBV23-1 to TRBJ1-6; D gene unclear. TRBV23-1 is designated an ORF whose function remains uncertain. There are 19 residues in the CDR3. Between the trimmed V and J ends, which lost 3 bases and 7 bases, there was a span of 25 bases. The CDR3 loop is CASSHPGGFHARSNSPLHF. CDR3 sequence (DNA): TGCGCCAGCAGTCATCCAGGAGGGTTTCACGCTCGATCCAATTCACCCCTCCACTTT.

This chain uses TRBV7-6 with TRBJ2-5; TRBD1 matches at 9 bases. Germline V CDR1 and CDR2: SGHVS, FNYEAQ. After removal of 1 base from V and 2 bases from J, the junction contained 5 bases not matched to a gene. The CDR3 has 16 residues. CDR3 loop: CASSLVGQGVQETQYF. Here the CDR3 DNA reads TGTGCCAGCAGCTTAGTGGGACAGGGCGTGCAAGAGACCCAGTACTTC.

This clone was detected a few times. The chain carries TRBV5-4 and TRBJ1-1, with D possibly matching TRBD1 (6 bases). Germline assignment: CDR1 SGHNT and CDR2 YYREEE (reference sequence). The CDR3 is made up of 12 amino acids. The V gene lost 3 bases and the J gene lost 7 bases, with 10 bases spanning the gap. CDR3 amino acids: CASSSNRDEAFF. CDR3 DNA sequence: TGTGCCAGCAGCTCTAACAGGGATGAAGCTTTCTTT.

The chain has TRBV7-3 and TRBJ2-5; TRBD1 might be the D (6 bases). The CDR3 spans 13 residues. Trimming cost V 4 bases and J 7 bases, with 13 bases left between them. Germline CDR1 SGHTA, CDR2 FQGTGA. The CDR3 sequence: CASSSTGAGTQYF. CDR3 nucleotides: TGTGCCAGCAGCTCGACAGGCGCTGGGACCCAGTACTTC.

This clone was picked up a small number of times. The CDR3 protein is CASSPDRYNSPLHF. The CDR3 nucleotides read TGTGCCAGCAGTCCGGACAGGTATAATTCACCCCTCCACTTT. The chain carries TRBV28 and TRBJ1-6, with 7 positions matching TRBD1. The CDR3 has 14 residues. CDR1 MDHEN and CDR2 SYDVKM come from the germline V gene. After removal of 5 bases from V and 4 bases from J, the junction contained 2 bases not matched to a gene.

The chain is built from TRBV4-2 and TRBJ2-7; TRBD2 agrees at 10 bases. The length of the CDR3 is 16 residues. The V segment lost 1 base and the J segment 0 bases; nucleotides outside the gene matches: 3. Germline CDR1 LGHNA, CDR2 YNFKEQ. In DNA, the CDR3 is TGTGCCAGCAGCCAAGGAGCGGGGGGGACCTCCTACGAGCAGTACTTC. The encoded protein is CASSQGAGGTSYEQYF.

CDR3 region: CASSPLSPWDREGYTGELFF. The CDR3 bases are TGTGCCAGCAGCCCTCTCTCCCCTTGGGACAGGGAAGGGTACACCGGGGAGCTGTTTTTT. The rearrangement joins TRBV9 to TRBJ2-2, with 9 bases aligning to TRBD1. V shed 4 bases, J shed 3 bases, and the junction held 19 bases outside the gene matches. The CDR3 is 20 residues long. The germline CDR1 and CDR2 sequences are SGDLS and YYNGEE.

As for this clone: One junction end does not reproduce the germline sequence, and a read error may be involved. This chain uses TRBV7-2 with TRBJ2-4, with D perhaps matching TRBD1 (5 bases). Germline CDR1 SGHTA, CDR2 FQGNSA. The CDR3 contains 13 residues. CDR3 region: CASSLVPQGWWHF. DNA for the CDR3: TGTGCCAGCAGCTTAGTCCCCCAGGGATGGTGGCACTTC.

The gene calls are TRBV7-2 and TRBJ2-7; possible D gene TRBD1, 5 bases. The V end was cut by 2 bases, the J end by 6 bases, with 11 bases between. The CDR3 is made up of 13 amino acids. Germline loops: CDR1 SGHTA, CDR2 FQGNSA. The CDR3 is CASSLQGVGEQYF. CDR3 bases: TGTGCCAGCAGCTTACAGGGCGTCGGCGAGCAGTACTTC.

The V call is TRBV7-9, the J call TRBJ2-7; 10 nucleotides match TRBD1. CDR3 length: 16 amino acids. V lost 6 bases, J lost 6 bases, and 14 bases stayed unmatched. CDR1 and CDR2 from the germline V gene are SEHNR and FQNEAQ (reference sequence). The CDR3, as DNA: TGTGCCAGCAGTTCCTTAGGGGCCGGGACAGGGGTCGAGCAGTACTTC. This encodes CASSSLGAGTGVEQYF.

Here the CDR3 reads CASSLAGQGLEPQHF. DNA of the CDR3: TGTGCCAGCAGCTTAGCGGGGCAGGGCCTTGAGCCCCAGCATTTT. This chain links TRBV7-9 with TRBJ1-5, with D possibly being TRBD1 (5 bases). Trimming shortened V by 0 bases and J by 8 bases, and 14 bases separated the two germline ends. The CDR3 spans 15 residues. Germline V CDR1 and CDR2: SEHNR, FQNEAQ (reference sequence).

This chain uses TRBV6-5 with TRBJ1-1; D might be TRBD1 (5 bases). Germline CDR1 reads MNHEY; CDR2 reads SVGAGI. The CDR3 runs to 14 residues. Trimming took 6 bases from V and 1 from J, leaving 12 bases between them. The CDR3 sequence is CASRIQGKNTEAFF. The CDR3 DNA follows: TGTGCCAGCAGGATCCAGGGCAAGAACACTGAAGCTTTCTTT.

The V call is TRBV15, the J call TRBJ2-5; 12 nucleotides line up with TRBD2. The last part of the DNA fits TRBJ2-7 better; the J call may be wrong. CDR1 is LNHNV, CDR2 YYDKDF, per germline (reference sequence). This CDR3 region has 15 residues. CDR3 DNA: TGTGCCACCAGCAGAGCGACTAGCGGGGGCTACGAGCAGTACTTC. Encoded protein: CATSRATSGGYEQYF.

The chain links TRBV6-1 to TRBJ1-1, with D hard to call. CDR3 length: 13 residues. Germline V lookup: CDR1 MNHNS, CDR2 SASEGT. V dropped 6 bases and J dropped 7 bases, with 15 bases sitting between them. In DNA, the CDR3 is TGTGCCAGCAGACACACGGGAGGATATGAAGCTTTCTTT. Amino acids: CASRHTGGYEAFF.

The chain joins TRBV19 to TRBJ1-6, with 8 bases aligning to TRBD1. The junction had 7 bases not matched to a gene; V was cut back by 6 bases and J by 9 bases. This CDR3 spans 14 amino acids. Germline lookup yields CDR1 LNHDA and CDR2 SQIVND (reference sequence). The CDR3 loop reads CASRKETGVSPLHF. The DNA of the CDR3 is TGTGCCAGTAGAAAGGAGACAGGGGTTTCACCCCTCCACTTT.

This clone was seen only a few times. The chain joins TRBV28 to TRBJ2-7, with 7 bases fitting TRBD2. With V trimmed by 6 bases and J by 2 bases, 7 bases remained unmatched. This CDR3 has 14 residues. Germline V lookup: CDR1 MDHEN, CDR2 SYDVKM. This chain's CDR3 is CASRGEGWTYEQYF. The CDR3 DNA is TGTGCCAGCAGGGGGGAGGGGTGGACCTACGAGCAGTACTTC.

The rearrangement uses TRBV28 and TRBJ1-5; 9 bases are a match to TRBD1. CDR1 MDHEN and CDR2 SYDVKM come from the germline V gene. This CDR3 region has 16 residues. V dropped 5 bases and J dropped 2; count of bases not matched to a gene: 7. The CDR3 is CASSPGQGRGNQPQHF. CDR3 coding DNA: TGTGCCAGCAGTCCCGGACAGGGGAGGGGCAATCAGCCCCAGCATTTT.

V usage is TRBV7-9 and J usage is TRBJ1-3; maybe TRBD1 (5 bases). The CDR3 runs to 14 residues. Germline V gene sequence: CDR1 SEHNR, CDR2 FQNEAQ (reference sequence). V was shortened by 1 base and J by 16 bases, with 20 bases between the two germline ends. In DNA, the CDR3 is TGTGCCAGCAGCTTAGTCGCGACGACAGCCAGAATTTATTTT. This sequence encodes CASSLVATTARIYF.

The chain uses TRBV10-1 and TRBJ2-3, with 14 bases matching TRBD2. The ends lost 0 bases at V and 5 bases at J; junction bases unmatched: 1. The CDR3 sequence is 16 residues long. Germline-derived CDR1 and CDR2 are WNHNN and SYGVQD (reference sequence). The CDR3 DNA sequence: TGCGCCAGCAGTGAGTCGACTAGCGGGGGGGTAGATACGCAGTATTTT. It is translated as CASSESTSGGVDTQYF.

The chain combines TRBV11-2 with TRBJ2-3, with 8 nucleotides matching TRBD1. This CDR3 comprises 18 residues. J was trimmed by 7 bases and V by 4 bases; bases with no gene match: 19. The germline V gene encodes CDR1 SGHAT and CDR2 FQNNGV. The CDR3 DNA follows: TGTGCCAGCAGCTCAATAAGTGGATTGGGACAGGATCGCCATACGCAGTATTTT. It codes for CASSSISGLGQDRHTQYF.

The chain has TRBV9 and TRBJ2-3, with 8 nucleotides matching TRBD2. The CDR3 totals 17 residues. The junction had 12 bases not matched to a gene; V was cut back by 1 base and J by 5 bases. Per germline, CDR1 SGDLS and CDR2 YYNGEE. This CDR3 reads CASSVRAQRGQGDTQYF. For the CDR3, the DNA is TGTGCCAGCAGCGTACGCGCCCAGCGGGGGCAGGGAGATACGCAGTATTTT.

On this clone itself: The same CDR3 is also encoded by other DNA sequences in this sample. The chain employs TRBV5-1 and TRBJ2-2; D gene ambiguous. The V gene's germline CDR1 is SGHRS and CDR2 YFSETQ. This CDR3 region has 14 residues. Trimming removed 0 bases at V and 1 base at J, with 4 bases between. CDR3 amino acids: CASSLAGNTGELFF. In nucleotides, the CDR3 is TGCGCCAGCAGCTTGGCAGGGAACACCGGGGAGCTGTTTTTT.

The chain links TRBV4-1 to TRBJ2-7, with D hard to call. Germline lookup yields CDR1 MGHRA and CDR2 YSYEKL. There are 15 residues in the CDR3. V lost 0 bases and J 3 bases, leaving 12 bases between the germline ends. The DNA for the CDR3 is TGCGCCAGCAGCCAAGAAACTTCCATTTACTACGAGCAGTACTTC. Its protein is CASSQETSIYYEQYF.

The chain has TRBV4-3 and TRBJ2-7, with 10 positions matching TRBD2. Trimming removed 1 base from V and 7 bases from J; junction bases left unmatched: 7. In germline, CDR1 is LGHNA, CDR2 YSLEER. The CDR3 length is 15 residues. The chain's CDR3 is CASSQASGGLREQYF. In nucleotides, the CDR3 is TGCGCCAGCAGCCAAGCTAGCGGGGGTCTTAGGGAGCAGTACTTC.

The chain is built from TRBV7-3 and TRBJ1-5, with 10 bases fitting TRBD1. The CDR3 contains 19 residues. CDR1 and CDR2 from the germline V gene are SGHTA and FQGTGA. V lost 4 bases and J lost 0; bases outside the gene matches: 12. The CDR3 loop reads CASSSSTGGVSNSNQPQHF. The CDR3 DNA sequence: TGTGCCAGCAGCTCTTCGACAGGGGGCGTATCTAATAGCAATCAGCCCCAGCATTTT.

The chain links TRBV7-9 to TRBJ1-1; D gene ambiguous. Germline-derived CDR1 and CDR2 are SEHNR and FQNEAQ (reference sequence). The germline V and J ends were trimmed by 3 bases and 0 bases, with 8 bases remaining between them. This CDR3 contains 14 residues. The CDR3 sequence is CASSFETLNTEAFF. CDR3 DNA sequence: TGTGCCAGCAGCTTTGAGACACTGAACACTGAAGCTTTCTTT.

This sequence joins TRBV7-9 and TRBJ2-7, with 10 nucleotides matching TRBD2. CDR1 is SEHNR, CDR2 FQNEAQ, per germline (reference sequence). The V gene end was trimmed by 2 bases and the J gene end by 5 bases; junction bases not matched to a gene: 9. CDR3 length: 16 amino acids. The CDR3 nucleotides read TGTGCCAGCAGCTTACTAGCGGGGGCCCCTGAGAACGAGCAGTACTTC. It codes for CASSLLAGAPENEQYF.

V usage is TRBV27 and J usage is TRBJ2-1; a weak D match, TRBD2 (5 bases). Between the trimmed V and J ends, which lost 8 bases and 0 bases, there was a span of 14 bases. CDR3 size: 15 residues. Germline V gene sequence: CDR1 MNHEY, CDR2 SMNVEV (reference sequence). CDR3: CASGGSEPSYNEQFF. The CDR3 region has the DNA TGTGCCAGCGGCGGGTCGGAGCCCTCCTACAATGAGCAGTTCTTC.

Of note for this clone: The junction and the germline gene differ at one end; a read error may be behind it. The CDR3 nucleotides are TGTGTCAGCAGTTACTCGACGTGGGGCCCAAATGAAAAACTGTTTTTT. It codes for CVSSYSTWGPNEKLFF. The rearrangement uses TRBV6-6 and TRBJ1-4; D possibly corresponds to TRBD1 (5 bases). Germline-derived CDR1 and CDR2 are MNHNY and SVGAGI (reference sequence). CDR3 length equals 16 residues.

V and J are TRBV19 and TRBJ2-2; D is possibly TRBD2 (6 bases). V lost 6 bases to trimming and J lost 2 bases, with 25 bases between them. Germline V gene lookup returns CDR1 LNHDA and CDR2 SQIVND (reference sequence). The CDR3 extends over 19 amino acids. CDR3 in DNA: TGTGCCAGTAGGACCTCTAGTTGGTGGGGGGAGGATAACACCGGGGAGCTGTTTTTT. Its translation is CASRTSSWWGEDNTGELFF.

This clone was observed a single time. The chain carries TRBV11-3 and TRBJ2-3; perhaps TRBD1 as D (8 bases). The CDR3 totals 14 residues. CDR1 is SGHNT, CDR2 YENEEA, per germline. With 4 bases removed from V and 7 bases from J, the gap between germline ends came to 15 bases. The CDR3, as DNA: TGTGCCAGCAGCTCCGGACAGGGACTAAATACGCAGTATTTT. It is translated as CASSSGQGLNTQYF.

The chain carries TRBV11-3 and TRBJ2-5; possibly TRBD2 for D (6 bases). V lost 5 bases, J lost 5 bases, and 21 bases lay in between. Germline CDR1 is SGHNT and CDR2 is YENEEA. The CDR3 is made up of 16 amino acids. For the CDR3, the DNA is TGTGCCAGCAGCCGAACCCCCGTGACGGAGGGGGAGACCCAGTACTTC. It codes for CASSRTPVTEGETQYF.